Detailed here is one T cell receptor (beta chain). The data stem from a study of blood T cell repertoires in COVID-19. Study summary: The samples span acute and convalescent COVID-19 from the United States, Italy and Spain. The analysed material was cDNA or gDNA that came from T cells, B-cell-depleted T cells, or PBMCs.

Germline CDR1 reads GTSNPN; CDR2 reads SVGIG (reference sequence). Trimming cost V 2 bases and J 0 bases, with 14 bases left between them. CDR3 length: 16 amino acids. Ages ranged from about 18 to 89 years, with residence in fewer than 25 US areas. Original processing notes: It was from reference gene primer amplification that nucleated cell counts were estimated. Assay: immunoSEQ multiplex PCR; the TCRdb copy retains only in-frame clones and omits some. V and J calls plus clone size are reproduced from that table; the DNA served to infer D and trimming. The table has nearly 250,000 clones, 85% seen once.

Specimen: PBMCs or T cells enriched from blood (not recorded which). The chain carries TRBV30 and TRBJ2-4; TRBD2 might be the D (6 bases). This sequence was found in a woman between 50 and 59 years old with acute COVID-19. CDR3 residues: CAWSTGEGSAKNIQYF. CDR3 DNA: TGTGCCTGGAGTACGGGAGAGGGGTCAGCCAAAAACATTCAGTACTTC.